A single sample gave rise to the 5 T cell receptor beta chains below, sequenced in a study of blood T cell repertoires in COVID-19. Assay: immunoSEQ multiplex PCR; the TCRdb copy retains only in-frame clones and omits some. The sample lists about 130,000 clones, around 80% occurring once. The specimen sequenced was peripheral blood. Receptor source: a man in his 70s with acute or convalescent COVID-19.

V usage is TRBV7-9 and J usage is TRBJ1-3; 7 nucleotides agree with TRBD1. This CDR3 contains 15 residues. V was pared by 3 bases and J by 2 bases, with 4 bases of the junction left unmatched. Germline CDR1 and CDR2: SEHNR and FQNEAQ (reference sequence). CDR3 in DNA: TGTGCCAGCAGCTTTACAGGGGCACCTGGAAACACCATATATTTT. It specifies CASSFTGAPGNTIYF.

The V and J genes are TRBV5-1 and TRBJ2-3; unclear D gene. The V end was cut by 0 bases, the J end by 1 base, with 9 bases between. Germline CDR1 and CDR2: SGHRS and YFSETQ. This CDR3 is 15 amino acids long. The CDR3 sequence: CASSLAPTGTDTQYF. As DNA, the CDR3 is TGCGCCAGCAGCTTGGCTCCCACAGGCACAGATACGCAGTATTTT.

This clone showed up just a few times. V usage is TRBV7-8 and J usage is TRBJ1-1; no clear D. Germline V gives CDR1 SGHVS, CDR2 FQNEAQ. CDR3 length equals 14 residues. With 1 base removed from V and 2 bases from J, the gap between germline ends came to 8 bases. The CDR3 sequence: CASSLGPGNTEAFF. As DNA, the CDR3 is TGTGCCAGCAGCTTAGGTCCGGGAAACACTGAAGCTTTCTTT.

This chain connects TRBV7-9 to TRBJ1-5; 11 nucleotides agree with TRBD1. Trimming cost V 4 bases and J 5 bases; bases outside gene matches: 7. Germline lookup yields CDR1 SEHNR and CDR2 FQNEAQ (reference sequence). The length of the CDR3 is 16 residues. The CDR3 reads CASSSAGTGGHQPQHF. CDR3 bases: TGTGCCAGCAGCTCAGCCGGGACAGGGGGTCATCAGCCCCAGCATTTT.

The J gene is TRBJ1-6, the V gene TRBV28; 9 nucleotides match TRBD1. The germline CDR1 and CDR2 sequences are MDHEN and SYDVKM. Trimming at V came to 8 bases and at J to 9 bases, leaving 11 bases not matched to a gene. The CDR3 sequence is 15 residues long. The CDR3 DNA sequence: TGTGCCAGCCGAGGGGGACAGGGTTTTTCTTCACCCCTCCACTTT. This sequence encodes CASRGGQGFSSPLHF.